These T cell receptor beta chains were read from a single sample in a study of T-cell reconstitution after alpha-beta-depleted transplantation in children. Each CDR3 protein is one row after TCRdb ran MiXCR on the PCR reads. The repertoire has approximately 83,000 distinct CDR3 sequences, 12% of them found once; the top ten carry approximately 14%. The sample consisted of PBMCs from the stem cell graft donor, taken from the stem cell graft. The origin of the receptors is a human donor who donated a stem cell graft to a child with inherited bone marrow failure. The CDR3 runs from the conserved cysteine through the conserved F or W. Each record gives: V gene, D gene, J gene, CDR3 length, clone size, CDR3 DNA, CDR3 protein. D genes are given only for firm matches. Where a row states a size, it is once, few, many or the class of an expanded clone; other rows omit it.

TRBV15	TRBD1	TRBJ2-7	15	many	TGTGCCACCAGCAGAGATTTGGACAGGGGAAACGAGCAGTACTTC	CATSRDLDRGNEQYF
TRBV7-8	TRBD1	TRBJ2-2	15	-	TGTGCCAGCAGCGCCGACAGGGAATTCACCGGGGAGCTGTTTTTT	CASSADREFTGELFF
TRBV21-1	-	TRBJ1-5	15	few	TGTGCCAGACCGGGAAGCCGGAGAATAGATCAGCCCCAGCATTTT	CARPGSRRIDQPQHF
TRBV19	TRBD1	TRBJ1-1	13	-	TGTTCCAGTAGTATCGGACAGGGAGCTGAAGCTTTCTTT	CSSSIGQGAEAFF
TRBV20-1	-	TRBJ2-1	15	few	TGCAGTGCTAGTTCCGGGACCACCTCCTACAATGAGCAGTTCTTC	CSASSGTTSYNEQFF
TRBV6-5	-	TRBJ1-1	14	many	TGTGCCAGCAGTTACAACACAGCGAACACTGAAGCTTTCTTT	CASSYNTANTEAFF
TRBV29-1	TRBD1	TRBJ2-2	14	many	TGCAGCGTTGAAGGGGACAGTTACACCGGGGAGCTGTTTTTT	CSVEGDSYTGELFF
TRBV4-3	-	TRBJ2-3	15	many	TGCGCCAGCAGCCAAGAAGGGGGACATATGTATACGCAGTATTTT	CASSQEGGHMYTQYF
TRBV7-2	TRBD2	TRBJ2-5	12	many	TGTGCCAGCAGCGAGGGAGGGGAGACCCAGTACTTC	CASSEGGETQYF
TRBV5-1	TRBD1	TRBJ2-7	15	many	TGCGCCAGCAGCCCGCAGGGGGCTCATGGAAACGAGCAGTACTTC	CASSPQGAHGNEQYF
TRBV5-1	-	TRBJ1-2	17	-	TGCGCCAGCAGCGATACCGGGGGGGGGGCCTTTAACTATGGCTACACCTTC	CASSDTGGGAFNYGYTF